The rows below give T cell receptor beta chains drawn from one sample of a study of breast tumors, draining lymph nodes, adjacent tissues. TCRdb recomputed calls from the multiplex PCR reads with MiXCR, one row per CDR3 protein. The table includes around 300,000 distinct CDR3 sequences, over 25% detected once. Sequenced: axillary lymph node tissue. These receptors came from a female donor with breast cancer. Some clones in this sample may be carry-over from other donors' samples. CDR3s include the opening cysteine and the closing phenylalanine or tryptophan. A D gene is named only where the DNA matches it firmly. Clone size appears in some rows only: once, few, many, or a class for an expanded clone.

many,TRBD1,TRBV4-2,TRBJ1-4,TGTGCCAGCAGCCAAGGGACAGGGGACCTGACAAAACTGTTTTTT,CASSQGTGDLTKLFF
many,-,TRBV5-5,TRBJ2-1,TGTGCCAGCAGCGTACCCGTGGCCAGCGCTGGGTACAATGAGCAGTTCTTC,CASSVPVASAGYNEQFF
-,TRBD1,TRBV24-1,TRBJ1-2,TGTGCCACCAGTGATTCCCGGAAACAGGGGAGTATAGATGGCTACACCTTC,CATSDSRKQGSIDGYTF
-,TRBD2,TRBV4-3,TRBJ2-3,TGCGCCAGCAGCCAAGATCAACGAGCGGGAGGGCCCCCAGATACGCAGTATTTT,CASSQDQRAGGPPDTQYF
many,TRBD1,TRBV4-2,TRBJ1-5,TGTGCCAGCAGCCAGGACAGGGTGCAGCCCCAGCATTTT,CASSQDRVQPQHF
-,-,TRBV20-1,TRBJ1-1,TGCAGTGCTAGCCGTGAAGCTTTCTTT,CSASREAFF
many,TRBD2,TRBV11-2,TRBJ2-2,TGTGCCAGCAGCTTACGCGGGAGGGCCGGGGAGCTGTTTTTT,CASSLRGRAGELFF
many,TRBD1,TRBV19,TRBJ2-1,TGTGCCAGTAGCGGGACAGGGACCTACAATGAGCAGTTCTTC,CASSGTGTYNEQFF
many,-,TRBV30,TRBJ2-3,TGTGCCTGGATCCCAACAGGATTCAGCTCTCCGTATTTT,CAWIPTGFSSPYF
-,TRBD1,TRBV9,TRBJ2-5,TGTCCCAGCTGCGTCTCCGGGACAGAGGGGACCCAGTACTTC,CPSCVSGTEGTQYF
many,-,TRBV20-1,TRBJ2-3,TGCAGTGCTATAGAGGGGGGAGATACGCAGTATTTT,CSAIEGGDTQYF
many,TRBD2,TRBV5-8,TRBJ2-5,TGTGCCAGCAGCTTGCACGGGAGGTTAGGAGAGACCCAGTACTTC,CASSLHGRLGETQYF
many,-,TRBV4-1,TRBJ2-3,TGCGCCAGCAGCCAAACGCGGCAGCTGGATACGCAGTATTTT,CASSQTRQLDTQYF
few,-,TRBV19,TRBJ2-4,TGTGCCAGTAGTAGTTCTCTAGCCAAAAACATTCAGTACTTC,CASSSSLAKNIQYF
many,-,TRBV6-5,TRBJ1-4,TGTGCCAGCACCGACCTGGGCGGATACAGTGAAAAACTGTTTTTT,CASTDLGGYSEKLFF
many,-,TRBV29-1,TRBJ2-2,TGCAGCGTTACCCACGGGACTTTTGGCACCGGGGAGCTGTTTTTT,CSVTHGTFGTGELFF
-,TRBD1,TRBV2,TRBJ1-3,TGTGCCGCCAGCGAGACAGGGGCTGGAAACACCATATATTTT,CAASETGAGNTIYF
many,-,TRBV5-6,TRBJ2-6,TGTGCCAGCAGCTTCGGAACCTCTGGGGCCAACGTCCTGACTTTC,CASSFGTSGANVLTF
-,-,TRBV30,TRBJ2-3,TGTGCCTGGACGTCAGGGAGCCTCACAGATACGCAGTATTTT,CAWTSGSLTDTQYF
-,-,TRBV20-1,TRBJ1-5,TGCAGTGCCATGGGGGCGGGAGAGTCCTACGAGCATTTT,CSAMGAGESYEHF
many,-,TRBV10-3,TRBJ2-1,TGTGCCATCAGTGGTAGCGGAACCACGGGCAATGAGCAGTTCTTC,CAISGSGTTGNEQFF
-,-,TRBV2,TRBJ1-1,TGTGCCAGCAGTGAAGGGAAAGCTTTCTTT,CASSEGKAFF
many,-,TRBV16,TRBJ1-4,TGTGCCAGCAGCCCCCCGGTATCTAGTGAAAAACTGTTTTTT,CASSPPVSSEKLFF
-,TRBD1,TRBV29-1,TRBJ2-3,TGCAGCGTCTGCTGGGGACAGGGCCTCGAGCAGTATTTT,CSVCWGQGLEQYF
-,-,TRBV20-1,TRBJ2-3,TGCAGTGCCGAGATAAGAGAAAGTGACACGCAGTATTTT,CSAEIRESDTQYF
few,TRBD1,TRBV12-3/TRBV12-4,TRBJ1-1,TGTGCCAGCAGTCCCTCTCGACAGGGGATGAACACTGAAGCTTTCTTT,CASSPSRQGMNTEAFF
-,-,TRBV7-6,TRBJ2-2,-,CASSPNPSGLYEQYFGELFF
many,-,TRBV13,TRBJ2-7,TGTGCCAGCAGCTTAAGGGGGTACGAGCAGTACTTC,CASSLRGYEQYF
many,TRBD1,TRBV19,TRBJ2-6,TGTGCCAGTAGTACCACCGGGACAGGGAAATCTGGGGCCAACGTCCTGACTTTC,CASSTTGTGKSGANVLTF
few,TRBD2,TRBV6-1,TRBJ2-1,TGTGCCAGCGTCAAACTAGCGGGACCCTCCTACAATGAGCAGTTCTTC,CASVKLAGPSYNEQFF
many,-,TRBV12-3/TRBV12-4,TRBJ2-5,TGTGCCAGCAGTCCTTCCCCTAGCTTTCAAGAGACCCAGTACTTC,CASSPSPSFQETQYF
-,-,TRBV24-1,TRBJ1-6,TGTGCTAGATCGGGTCCTTCTTCACCCCTCCACTTT,CARSGPSSPLHF
many,TRBD1,TRBV20-1,TRBJ1-5,TGCAGTGCTAGCCGGGGACAGCCCGCCTCGGATCGGCCCCAGCATTTT,CSASRGQPASDRPQHF
many,-,TRBV12-3/TRBV12-4,TRBJ1-2,TGTGCCAGCAGTTTGTCTGTGGGGGCGCTGGGCTATGGCTACACCTTC,CASSLSVGALGYGYTF
many,TRBD1,TRBV30,TRBJ2-7,TGTGCCTGGACCCGGGACAGGGGAGGCGAGCAGTACTTC,CAWTRDRGGEQYF
-,TRBD2,TRBV9,TRBJ2-5,TGTGCCAGCGGAGGAGCGGGAAGGAGTGAGACCCAGTACTTC,CASGGAGRSETQYF
few,-,TRBV6-2/TRBV6-3,TRBJ2-1,TGTGCCAGCAAAAGGGCGAATGAGCAGTTCTTC,CASKRANEQFF
-,TRBD1,TRBV18,TRBJ1-2,TGTGCCAGCTCACCACAGGGACAGTATGGCTACACCTTC,CASSPQGQYGYTF
many,TRBD1,TRBV14,TRBJ1-6,TGTGCCAGCAGCCCCCGTGGACCAGGGGGGGTATCACCCCTCCACTTT,CASSPRGPGGVSPLHF
few,-,TRBV3-1,TRBJ1-4,TGTGCCAGCAGCCAAGATTCCGGGGCGCGCGGTGAAAAACTGTTTTTT,CASSQDSGARGEKLFF
-,-,TRBV27,TRBJ2-2,TGTGCCAGCAGTTTAATCTTCGGCGGGACCGGGGAGCTGTTTTTT,CASSLIFGGTGELFF
many,-,TRBV20-1,TRBJ1-2,TGCAGTGCTAGATACGCGCGGGGGGCGAGGGGCTACACCTTC,CSARYARGARGYTF
-,TRBD1,TRBV6-1,TRBJ2-2,TGTGCCAGCAGTGAACCCACCAGGGGGCGCTACGGGGAGCTGTTTTTT,CASSEPTRGRYGELFF
-,-,TRBV3-1,TRBJ2-1,TGTGCCAGCAGCCAAGTTTGCGACAGGCTTAGCGATGAGCAGTTCTTC,CASSQVCDRLSDEQFF